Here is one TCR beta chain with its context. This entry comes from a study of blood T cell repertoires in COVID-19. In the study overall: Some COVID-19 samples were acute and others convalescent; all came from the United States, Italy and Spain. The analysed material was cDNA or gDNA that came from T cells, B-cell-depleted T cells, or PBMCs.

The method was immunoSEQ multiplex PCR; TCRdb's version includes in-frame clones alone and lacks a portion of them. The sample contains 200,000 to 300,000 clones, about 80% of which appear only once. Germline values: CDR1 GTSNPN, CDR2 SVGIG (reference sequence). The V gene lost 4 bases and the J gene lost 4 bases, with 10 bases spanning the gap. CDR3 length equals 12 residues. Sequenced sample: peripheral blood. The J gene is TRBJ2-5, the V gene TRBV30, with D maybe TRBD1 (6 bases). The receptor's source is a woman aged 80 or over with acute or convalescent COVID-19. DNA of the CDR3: TGTGCCTGGACAGGGGTCGGAGAGACCCAGTACTTC. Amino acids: CAWTGVGETQYF. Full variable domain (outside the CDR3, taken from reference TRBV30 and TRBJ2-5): SQTIHQWPATLVQPVGSPLSLECTVEGTSNPNLYWYRQAAGRGLQLLFYSVGIGQISSEVPQNLSASRPQDRQFILSSKKLLLSDSGFYLCAWTGVGETQYFGPGTRLLVL.